This T cell receptor (beta chain) derives from a study of T cell repertoires in cytomegalovirus infection. About the research overall: CMV infection plus the matching HLA type was flagged by public TCR beta signatures.

TCRdb re-called the reads through MiXCR, storing one row per CDR3 protein. The table lists hundreds of thousands of distinct CDR3 sequences, approximately 10% of them singletons. This clonotype was recorded many times. The antigen remains undetermined. The CDR3 runs 16 residues. CDR1 is MNHNY, CDR2 SVGAGI, per germline (reference sequence). Germline trimming cut 0 bases from V and 1 base from J; bases unmatched to any gene: 3. Study-wide results and caveats: The ex vivo response showed dominance by HLA-C-restricted CMV-specific TCR beta clonotypes. The cumulative frequency of public TCR beta families identified carriers of CMV plus the relevant HLA.

The chain combines TRBV6-6 with TRBJ2-7, with TRBD1 identical over 10 bases. The specimen was PBMCs. The clonotype comes from a human donor in good health (CMV status not recorded). Some clones in this sample may be carry-over from other donors' samples. The CDR3 here is CASSYSGTGVSYEQYV. The CDR3 nucleotides read TGTGCCAGCAGTTACTCGGGGACAGGGGTGTCCTACGAGCAGTACGTC.